This T cell receptor beta chain was recovered during a study of blood T cell repertoires in COVID-19. Per the original methods: Amplification of reference gene primers was used by the study to estimate nucleated cell counts. Profiled with immunoSEQ multiplex PCR; TCRdb holds only in-frame clones, not every one. V, J and clone size are taken as reported in that table, and D and trimming were inferred from the DNA itself. The sample lists 150,000 or so clones, about 85% seen once, with around 5% in the top ten. The sequenced sample was peripheral blood. The receptor was isolated from a woman between 65 and 79 years old with COVID-19, enrolled during active disease.

The CDR3 sequence is CASSLGYRNTGELFF. The CDR3 region has the DNA TGCGCCAGCAGCTTGGGTTACAGGAACACCGGGGAGCTGTTTTTT. The chain combines TRBV5-1 with TRBJ2-2, with D unresolved. With 0 bases removed from V and 1 base from J, the gap between germline ends came to 7 bases. The CDR3 is made up of 15 amino acids. The germline V gene encodes CDR1 SGHRS and CDR2 YFSETQ.